The rows below give T cell receptor beta chains drawn from one sample of a study of cytomegalovirus exposure and HLA in healthy donors. TCRdb keeps only in-frame clones here, not all; method: immunoSEQ multiplex PCR. In the table there are under 250,000 clones, about 90% of which are singletons. The specimen sequenced was PBMCs. Receptors originate from a man between 18 and 29 years old in good health and CMV-seropositive. Both conserved end residues are part of each CDR3. D genes are given only for firm matches. Clone size is stated in some rows and not others, as once, few, many or a class when expanded.

>-|-|13|TRBJ1-1|TRBV18
CASSKQSDSEAFF
TGTGCCAGCTCAAAACAGTCCGATTCTGAAGCTTTCTTT
>few|-|14|TRBJ2-7|TRBV7-2
CASSFGRATYEQYF
TGTGCCAGCAGCTTTGGGCGAGCTACCTACGAGCAGTACTTC
>-|-|15|TRBJ2-3|TRBV29-1
CSVVGWREFTDTQYF
TGCAGCGTTGTGGGATGGCGAGAGTTTACAGATACGCAGTATTTT
>-|-|14|TRBJ1-4|TRBV5-1
CASSLQYPNEKLFF
TGCGCCAGCAGCTTACAGTATCCTAATGAAAAACTGTTTTTT
>-|-|12|TRBJ1-2|TRBV19
CASIGVRGGYTF
TGTGCCAGTATAGGGGTTCGGGGAGGCTACACCTTC
>-|-|11|TRBJ2-5|TRBV2
CASSDRTRLYF
TGTGCCAGCAGTGATCGGACGCGTCTGTACTTC
>-|-|16|TRBJ1-1|TRBV15
CATSTVAWGANTEAFF
TGTGCCACCAGCACCGTGGCTTGGGGGGCGAACACTGAAGCTTTCTTT
>-|TRBD1|14|TRBJ2-7|TRBV18
CASEPGQGTNEQYF
TGTGCCAGCGAACCAGGACAGGGTACGAACGAGCAGTACTTC
>-|-|15|TRBJ2-7|TRBV9
CASMRTRRRDHEQYF
TGTGCCAGCATGCGCACGAGGAGGAGGGATCACGAGCAGTACTTC
>-|TRBD1|14|TRBJ2-2|TRBV6-5
CASSYSQGAWELFF
TGTGCCAGCAGTTACTCACAGGGGGCCTGGGAGCTGTTTTTT
>few|-|15|TRBJ2-1|TRBV5-1
CASSPDPSSYNEQFF
TGCGCCAGCAGCCCGGATCCCAGCTCCTACAATGAGCAGTTCTTC
>-|TRBD1|15|TRBJ2-3|TRBV7-2
CASSLRQGATDTQYF
TGTGCCAGCAGCCTTAGACAGGGGGCGACAGATACGCAGTATTTT
>-|-|14|TRBJ2-2|TRBV7-7
CASSPDSNTGELFF
TGTGCCAGCAGCCCCGACAGCAACACCGGGGAGCTGTTTTTT
>-|-|15|TRBJ2-6|TRBV6-5
CASSLVGAGANVLTF
TGTGCCAGCAGTCTCGTAGGTGCTGGGGCCAACGTCCTGACTTTC
>-|TRBD2|15|TRBJ2-7|TRBV6-5
CASRKWTGGLVEQYF
TGTGCCAGCAGAAAGTGGACGGGAGGGTTGGTCGAGCAGTACTTC
>-|-|13|TRBJ2-5|TRBV5-6
CASSFGEGETQYF
TGTGCCAGCAGCTTCGGGGAAGGAGAGACCCAGTACTTC
>-|-|12|TRBJ1-2|TRBV30
CAWSITWAGYTF
TGTGCCTGGAGTATTACCTGGGCTGGCTACACCTTC
>-|-|12|TRBJ2-3|TRBV25-1
CASSYNTDTQYF
TGTGCCAGCAGTTACAACACAGATACGCAGTATTTT
>-|TRBD1|14|TRBJ2-1|TRBV5-1
CASSSGTGRSEQFF
TGCGCCAGCAGCTCCGGGACAGGGAGGAGTGAGCAGTTCTTC
>once|-|11|TRBJ1-1|TRBV29-1
CSVEGGTEAFF
TGCAGCGTTGAAGGGGGCACTGAAGCTTTCTTT
>-|-|11|TRBJ1-1|TRBV20-1
CSARNLPEAFF
TGCAGTGCTAGGAATTTGCCCGAAGCTTTCTTT
>-|-|13|TRBJ2-7|TRBV9
CASSAGPAYEQYF
TGTGCCAGCAGCGCCGGGCCTGCCTACGAGCAGTACTTC
>-|TRBD1|15|TRBJ2-5|TRBV5-5
CASSLQGAFQETQYF
TGTGCCAGCAGCTTGCAGGGGGCATTTCAAGAGACCCAGTACTTC
>-|-|13|TRBJ1-3|TRBV28
CASSAYSGNTIYF
TGTGCCAGCAGCGCTTACTCTGGAAACACCATATATTTT
>-|-|14|TRBJ2-5|TRBV6-1
CASSTTGATIIQYF
TGTGCCAGCAGTACGACAGGCGCCACGATAATCCAGTACTTC
>-|-|16|TRBJ1-1|TRBV7-8
CASSYPPAEENTEAFF
TGTGCCAGCAGCTACCCTCCCGCCGAGGAGAACACTGAAGCTTTCTTT
>-|-|12|TRBJ2-1|TRBV7-9
CASNPGRSEQFF
TGTGCCAGCAACCCCGGTCGTAGTGAGCAGTTCTTC
>-|-|13|TRBJ2-7|TRBV15
CATSTRLGYEQYF
TGTGCCACCAGCACCCGGTTAGGCTACGAGCAGTACTTC
>-|-|14|TRBJ2-7|TRBV5-4
CASSTGTPLGEQYF
TGTGCCAGCAGCACCGGGACTCCATTAGGCGAGCAGTACTTC
>-|-|14|TRBJ1-2|TRBV27
CASGRGVSNYGYTF
TGTGCCAGCGGGCGGGGGGTCTCTAACTATGGCTACACCTTC
>-|TRBD2|18|TRBJ2-4|TRBV19
CASSIVGGGRAVKNIQYF
TGTGCCAGTAGTATAGTTGGCGGGGGGCGAGCGGTCAAAAACATTCAGTACTTC
>-|-|13|TRBJ1-2|TRBV6-1
CASLLDRYYGYTF
TGTGCCAGCCTCTTGGACAGATATTATGGCTACACCTTC
>-|-|14|TRBJ2-4|TRBV27
CASSLSGSRGIQYF
TGTGCCAGCAGTTTATCAGGCTCCCGAGGCATTCAGTACTTC
>-|TRBD1|16|TRBJ2-7|TRBV5-1
CASSLALTGGSDEQYF
TGCGCCAGCAGCTTGGCCTTGACAGGGGGGTCTGACGAGCAGTACTTC
>-|-|14|TRBJ2-7|TRBV30
CAWSDGGTLYEQYF
TGTGCCTGGAGTGATGGAGGGACCTTGTACGAGCAGTACTTC
>-|-|13|TRBJ1-5|TRBV6-5
CASSYTGSQPQHF
TGTGCCAGCAGTTACACAGGGTCTCAGCCCCAGCATTTT
>-|-|14|TRBJ2-2|TRBV2
CASDTGIESGELFF
TGTGCCAGTGATACAGGGATCGAGAGCGGGGAGCTGTTTTTT
>-|-|15|TRBJ1-1|TRBV5-1
CASSLVRLGNTEAFF
TGCGCCAGCAGCTTGGTTCGCCTAGGGAACACTGAAGCTTTCTTT
>-|TRBD2|15|TRBJ2-2|TRBV5-1
CASSLGGLVAGELFF
TGCGCCAGCAGCTTGGGGGGACTAGTGGCCGGGGAGCTGTTTTTT
>-|-|17|TRBJ2-2|TRBV28
CASSSTRQAGGTGELFF
TGTGCCAGCAGTTCTACGAGGCAGGCCGGTGGCACCGGGGAGCTGTTTTTT
>-|-|9|TRBJ1-1|TRBV19
CASIRGAFF
TGTGCCAGTATCAGGGGAGCTTTCTTT
>-|-|13|TRBJ2-7|TRBV7-8
CASSLADSREQYF
TGTGCCAGCAGCTTAGCGGATTCTCGCGAGCAGTACTTC
>-|TRBD1|15|TRBJ1-5|TRBV27
CASRPGQDGNQPQHF
TGTGCCAGCAGACCGGGACAGGACGGCAATCAGCCCCAGCATTTT
>-|TRBD2|16|TRBJ2-1|TRBV11-3
CASSLGGTSGSYEQFF
TGTGCCAGCAGCTTAGGGGGAACTAGCGGGAGCTATGAGCAGTTCTTC
>-|-|15|TRBJ2-5|TRBV7-2
CASSLVPRSQETQYF
TGTGCCAGCAGCTTAGTACCGAGGTCTCAAGAGACCCAGTACTTC
>-|-|15|TRBJ2-7|TRBV30
CAWSVGPRPTYEQYF
TGTGCCTGGAGTGTGGGACCAAGGCCCACCTACGAGCAGTACTTC
>-|-|14|TRBJ2-1|TRBV5-6
CASRPWGPYNEQFF
TGTGCCAGCAGACCTTGGGGCCCCTACAATGAGCAGTTCTTC
>-|-|17|TRBJ2-1|TRBV30
CAWSATRTASSYNEQFF
TGTGCCTGGAGCGCTACGCGGACAGCTAGCTCCTACAATGAGCAGTTCTTC
>-|-|14|TRBJ1-5|TRBV30
CAWSRRGDSQPQHF
TGTGCCTGGAGTCGCCGGGGGGATAGTCAGCCCCAGCATTTT
>-|TRBD1|15|TRBJ1-2|TRBV18
CASSLAGTGYDGYTF
TGTGCCAGCTCGCTCGCCGGGACAGGGTACGATGGCTACACCTTC
>-|-|13|TRBJ1-2|TRBV25-1
CASSEPGDYGYTF
TGTGCCAGCAGTGAGCCGGGGGACTATGGCTACACCTTC
>-|-|15|TRBJ1-4|TRBV4-3
CASSQDRKPNEKLFF
TGCGCCAGCAGCCAAGATAGGAAGCCTAATGAAAAACTGTTTTTT